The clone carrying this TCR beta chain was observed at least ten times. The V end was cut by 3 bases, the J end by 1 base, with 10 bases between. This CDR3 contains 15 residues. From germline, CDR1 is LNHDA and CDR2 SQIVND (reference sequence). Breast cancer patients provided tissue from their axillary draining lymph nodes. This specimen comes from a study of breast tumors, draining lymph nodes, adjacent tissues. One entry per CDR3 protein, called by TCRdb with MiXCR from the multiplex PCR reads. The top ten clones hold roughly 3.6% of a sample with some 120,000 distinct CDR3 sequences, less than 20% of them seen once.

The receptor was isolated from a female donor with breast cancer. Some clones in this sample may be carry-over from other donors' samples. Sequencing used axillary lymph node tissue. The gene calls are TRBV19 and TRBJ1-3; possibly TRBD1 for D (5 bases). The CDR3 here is CASSMGLLSGNTIYF. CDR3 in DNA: TGTGCCAGTAGTATGGGACTGCTTTCTGGAAACACCATATATTTT.